The clone carrying this T cell receptor (beta chain) was picked up many times. Antigen unknown. V was trimmed by 1 base and J by 5 bases, leaving 11 bases between them. In germline, CDR1 is SGHTA, CDR2 FQGNSA. The CDR3 covers 14 residues. This entry belongs to a study of T cell repertoires in cytomegalovirus infection. Study at large: Public TCR beta signatures provided an indication of both CMV infection and a matching HLA type. Study outcomes and limitations: HLA-C-restricted, CMV-specific TCR beta clonotypes were dominant ex vivo. Totalled public TCR beta family frequency picked out people who carried CMV plus the relevant HLA.

MiXCR was run by TCRdb on the reads, yielding one entry per CDR3 protein. The sample consists of approximately 150,000 distinct CDR3 sequences, 5.5% to 7% of them appearing once. Sequencing input: PBMCs. The chain couples TRBV7-2 to TRBJ2-5; tentatively, D is TRBD1 (5 bases). This clonotype was obtained from a human donor in good health (CMV status not recorded). Some clones in this sample may be carry-over from other donors' samples. CDR3 nucleotides: TGTGCCAGCAGCTTAGAGAGCAGGGTTGAGACCCAGTACTTC. It is translated as CASSLESRVETQYF.